This T cell receptor (beta chain) comes out of a study of identical twins. MiXCR, applied by TCRdb to the 5' RACE reads, yields one record per CDR3 protein. The sample contains approximately 470,000 distinct CDR3 sequences, 14% of which appear only once. The V and J ends lost 0 bases and 3 bases respectively, with 14 bases between them. Per the germline V gene, CDR1 is DFQATT and CDR2 is SNEGSKA (reference sequence). CDR3 length equals 15 residues. Study findings and constraints: Some out-of-frame alpha sequences were shared by twins, and these showed excess low generation probability. With monozygotic twins, out-of-frame TCR alpha sharing exceeded what models estimated. Abundant cord blood beta clonotypes carried fewer insertions; memory repertoires showed none.

This clonotype showed up just a few times. Antigen unknown. The same specimen was also included in a second study, on yellow fever vaccine responses in identical twins. From that report: Twins' vaccine T cell responses were reported to seem partly convergent and partly personalized.

The clonotype comes from a young woman in good health. The rearrangement links TRBV20-1 to TRBJ2-5, with D perhaps matching TRBD1 or TRBD2 (5 bases each). Sequenced material: CD4+ T cells sorted from blood. The CDR3 sequence: CSAREPGRKKETQYF. In DNA, the CDR3 is TGCAGTGCTAGAGAGCCGGGACGGAAGAAAGAGACCCAGTACTTC.